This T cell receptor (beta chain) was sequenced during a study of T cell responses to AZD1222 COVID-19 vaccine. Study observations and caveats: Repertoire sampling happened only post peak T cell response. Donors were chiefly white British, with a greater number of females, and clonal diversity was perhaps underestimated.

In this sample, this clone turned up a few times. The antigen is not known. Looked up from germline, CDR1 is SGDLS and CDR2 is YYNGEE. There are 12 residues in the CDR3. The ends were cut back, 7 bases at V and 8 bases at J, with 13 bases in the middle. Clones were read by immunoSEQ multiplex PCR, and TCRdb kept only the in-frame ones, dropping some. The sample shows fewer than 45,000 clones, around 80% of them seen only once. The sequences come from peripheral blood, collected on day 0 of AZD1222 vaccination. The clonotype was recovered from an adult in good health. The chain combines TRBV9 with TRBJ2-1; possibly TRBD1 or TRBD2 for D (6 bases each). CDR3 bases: TGTGCCAGCGGTAAGGGGGACTATGAGCAGTTCTTC. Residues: CASGKGDYEQFF.